The next 13 T cell receptor beta chains were all read from a single sample in a study of post-analysis software for immune sequencing data. Findings and caveats of the study: There were about five TRBV segments more frequent in patients than controls, and TRBV5-6, TRBV5-1 and TRBV20-1 were among them.

TCR beta libraries were prepared from cDNA with unique molecular identifiers. From the PCR reads, TCRdb called clonotypes with MiXCR, one entry per CDR3 protein. The sample shows hundreds of thousands of distinct CDR3 sequences, about 40% of them seen only once. Antigens for these TCRs are unknown. The specimen was blood. The receptors stem from a girl between 5 and 17 years old with multiple sclerosis.

This clonotype was observed a few times. The chain joins TRBV4-1 to TRBJ2-5; D tentatively fits TRBD1 or TRBD2 (5 bases each). The CDR3 runs 15 residues. Germline V CDR1 and CDR2: MGHRA, YSYEKL. V was trimmed by 4 bases and J by 5 bases, leaving 17 bases between them. The CDR3 spells CASSPSRGVGETQYF. The CDR3 DNA follows: TGCGCCAGCAGCCCCTCCCGAGGGGTAGGGGAGACCCAGTACTTC.

This clonotype was detected a few times. V is TRBV7-8 and J is TRBJ2-1; D unresolved. Germline V lookup: CDR1 SGHVS, CDR2 FQNEAQ. The CDR3 length is 13 residues. V lost 1 base to trimming and J lost 7 bases, with 8 bases between them. CDR3 sequence reads: CASSLVSRNEQFF. CDR3 nucleotides: TGTGCCAGCAGCTTAGTTAGCCGGAATGAGCAGTTCTTC.

The table lists this clonotype with a few counts. The chain recombines TRBV20-1 with TRBJ2-7, with D perhaps TRBD2 (5 bases). The germline CDR1 and CDR2 sequences are DFQATT and SNEGSKA (reference sequence). V gave up 3 bases and J gave up 3 bases, with 15 bases separating them. The CDR3 sequence is 14 residues long. The CDR3 sequence is CSARDRRVNYEQYF. For the CDR3, the DNA is TGCAGTGCTAGGGATCGGCGGGTTAACTACGAGCAGTACTTC.

This clonotype was detected many times. The DNA for the CDR3 is TGTGCCAGCAGCCTAGGCCAGGCAAACAATGAGCAGTTCTTC. Amino acid sequence: CASSLGQANNEQFF. The chain carries TRBV7-3 and TRBJ2-1, with D uncertain. Trimming took 5 bases from V and 5 from J, leaving 13 bases between them. The CDR3 length is 14 residues. Germline V gene sequence: CDR1 SGHTA, CDR2 FQGTGA.

This chain links TRBV25-1 with TRBJ2-1, with no clear D. The length of the CDR3 is 13 residues. Germline loops: CDR1 MGHDK, CDR2 SYGVNS. The V gene lost 5 bases and the J gene lost 9 bases, with 14 bases spanning the gap. CDR3 DNA sequence: TGTGCCAGCAGTATCCCTTCTTTGAGTGAGCAGTTCTTC. Its protein product is CASSIPSLSEQFF.

The chain joins TRBV7-2 to TRBJ2-1, with TRBD2 identical over 11 bases. Germline V lookup: CDR1 SGHTA, CDR2 FQGNSA. The ends lost 6 bases at V and 1 base at J; junction bases unmatched: 11. The CDR3 contains 18 residues. The CDR3 DNA reads as TGTGCCAGCAGACCACGAAACTTAGCGGGGGGGTCCTACAATGAGCAGTTCTTC. It codes for CASRPRNLAGGSYNEQFF.

The chain is built from TRBV29-1 and TRBJ2-7; no reliable D call. The CDR3 runs to 15 residues. V lost 1 base, J lost 2 bases, and 15 bases lay in between. Per the germline V gene, CDR1 is SQVTM and CDR2 is ANQGSEA. This CDR3 is CSVEAPGGDTYEQYF. The DNA of the CDR3 is TGCAGCGTTGAAGCCCCCGGCGGTGATACCTACGAGCAGTACTTC.

This clonotype has a handful of counts. The rearrangement uses TRBV20-1 and TRBJ2-7; no clear D gene. This CDR3 spans 14 amino acids. Germline values: CDR1 DFQATT, CDR2 SNEGSKA (reference sequence). With 0 bases removed from V and 4 bases from J, the gap between germline ends came to 13 bases. The CDR3 here is CSARDRQSGYEQYF. The CDR3 DNA sequence: TGCAGTGCTAGAGATCGACAATCCGGATACGAGCAGTACTTC.

The chain has TRBV11-3 and TRBJ2-1, with 11 bases lining up with TRBD2. The CDR3 extends over 14 amino acids. Germline V CDR1 and CDR2: SGHNT, YENEEA. With V trimmed by 5 bases and J by 9 bases, 6 bases remained unmatched. This chain's CDR3 is CASSPIAGGGEQFF. The CDR3 DNA follows: TGTGCCAGCAGCCCTATAGCGGGAGGGGGTGAGCAGTTCTTC.

This clonotype has more than one count but fewer than ten. The V and J genes are TRBV5-1 and TRBJ2-4; D is possibly TRBD2 (7 bases). CDR1 is SGHRS and CDR2 is YFSETQ in the germline V gene. Trimming removed 2 bases from V and 1 base from J, with 13 bases in between. The CDR3 runs to 16 residues. CDR3 bases: TGCGCCAGCAGCTTTGCCGGGGGGCCGGCCAAAAACATTCAGTACTTC. Amino acids: CASSFAGGPAKNIQYF.

This clonotype was observed a handful of times. The gene calls are TRBV16 and TRBJ2-5; 10 bases match TRBD1. Germline V gives CDR1 KGHSY, CDR2 FQNENV. The CDR3 runs 17 residues. The ends lost 5 bases at V and 5 bases at J; junction bases unmatched: 14. The CDR3 sequence is CASSEALQTGGRETQYF. DNA of the CDR3: TGTGCCAGCAGCGAAGCGCTACAGACAGGGGGCAGGGAGACCCAGTACTTC. The full variable domain, rest sourced from reference TRBV16 and TRBJ2-5, is GEEVAQTPKHLVRGEGQKAKLYCAPIKGHSYVFWYQQVLKNEFKFLISFQNENVFDETGMPKERFSAKCLPNSPCSLEIQATKLEDSAVYFCASSEALQTGGRETQYFGPGTRLLVL.

There are a few counts of this clonotype. The chain uses TRBV7-3 and TRBJ2-2; TRBD2 is a possible D gene (5 bases). Germline V gives CDR1 SGHTA, CDR2 FQGTGA. The V gene lost 2 bases and the J gene lost 7 bases, with 8 bases spanning the gap. This CDR3 has 13 amino acids. CDR3 amino acids: CASSLATSGELFF. CDR3 bases: TGTGCCAGCAGCTTAGCTACTAGCGGGGAGCTGTTTTTT.

This clonotype was counted a few times. V and J are TRBV11-2 and TRBJ2-1; D is perhaps TRBD2 (5 bases). With 1 base removed from V and 1 base from J, the gap between germline ends came to 11 bases. Per germline, CDR1 SGHAT and CDR2 FQNNGV. The CDR3 spans 16 residues. This CDR3 is CASSLVARGSYNEQFF. CDR3 bases: TGTGCCAGCAGCTTAGTCGCCCGGGGATCCTACAATGAGCAGTTCTTC.